This T cell receptor beta chain was obtained from a study of T cell responses to AZD1222 COVID-19 vaccine (dated by TCRdb to the early 2020s). In terms of the full investigation: A total of under 250 trial participants underwent TCR sequencing, of whom more than 200 had received two doses of AZD1222 and about 25 had received two doses of the MenACWY control vaccine. Enrollment into the trials was organized by age into subgroups of 18-55, 56-69 and 70-plus years, and those subgroups contained roughly 160, 29 and 62 TCR-sequenced participants, respectively.

With respect to this clone: What this receptor recognizes is not known. The input lacks base qualities; no much larger clone sits a single base away.

Trimming takes 1 base from V and 7 bases from J, and the germline ends sit 13 bases apart. CDR1 and CDR2 (SGHDN, FVKESK) derive from the germline V gene. The CDR3 measures 14 amino acids from cysteine to phenylalanine. Only CDR3 DNA is held: 42 bases, read in frame from base 1. The label giving this sample's time point can be read as: about 28 days (+/-7) after the second vaccine dose. The intended sense of this specimen's treatment or condition label: meningococcal conjugate vaccine given as trial control. Vaccinee samples were obtained from the UK trials COV001 and COV002, which included a single-blind randomized controlled phase 2/3 trial of AZD1222 (ChAdOx1 nCoV-19) in healthy adults. For TCRbeta chain sequencing, PBMC samples from trial participants were taken at day 0 and at day 28 after the second dose. What the authors observed across the whole study: In the small 56-69-year group, the increase in depth fell short of significance, most likely because of low power. Conclusions about previously exposed vaccinees were limited because only six AZD1222 recipients were SARS-CoV-2 seropositive at baseline. Reportedly, close to half of the unique spike-specific TCRs recognized epitopes lying outside the regions that are mutated in the B.1.351 and B.1.1.7 variants. CD4 TCRs associated with the vaccine covered the entire spike protein, and the dominant responses were in regions 160-218 and 743-854. No day 14 peak-response samples were available, so repertoires were characterized only after the peak T cell response. After two AZD1222 doses, spike-specific TCR breadth and depth were significantly higher than at day 0 and than in MenACWY recipients. Most participants were white British and females outnumbered males, and the authors suggested that clonal diversity may have been underestimated.

The CDR3 regions of human TCRbeta chains were subjected to immunosequencing. The paper's data handling went like this. Repertoire TCRs were checked for matches against a reference library of SARS-CoV-2-specific TCRs that had been generated using the MIRA antigen-specificity platform. Breadth meant the fraction of unique TCRs that were SARS-CoV-2-associated, whereas depth meant the fraction of total T cells that were SARS-CoV-2-associated. Using the MIRA data, every spike-specific TCR was mapped to the spike region that the TCR reacted to and assigned to either a CD4 or a CD8 class. Log10-transformed breadth and depth values were compared by one-way ANOVA with Sidak's multiple comparisons tests. TCRdb stores this immuneACCESS table with in-frame sequences only. Part of the clones is absent; in the studies checked, under half of the shortfall reflects unresolved V genes, and no reason is known for the rest. The V and J calls and clone size come from that table; D and trimming were worked out from the DNA. The sample table contains 180,000 or so clones; only one count was recorded for 80% to 95% of them. 0.8% to 1.3% of the sample is held by the ten biggest clonotypes.

This sequence originates from an adult who received the MenACWY meningococcal vaccine as a control. The input for sequencing was peripheral blood, taken 28 days after the second dose of the MenACWY control vaccine. In this chain, TRBV14 is recombined with TRBJ1-1; tentative D gene TRBD1, with 5 bases matching. The DNA sequence is TGTGCCAGCAGCCAAGCGTTGGGGACTTTTGAAGCTTTCTTT. It encodes CASSQALGTFEAFF.